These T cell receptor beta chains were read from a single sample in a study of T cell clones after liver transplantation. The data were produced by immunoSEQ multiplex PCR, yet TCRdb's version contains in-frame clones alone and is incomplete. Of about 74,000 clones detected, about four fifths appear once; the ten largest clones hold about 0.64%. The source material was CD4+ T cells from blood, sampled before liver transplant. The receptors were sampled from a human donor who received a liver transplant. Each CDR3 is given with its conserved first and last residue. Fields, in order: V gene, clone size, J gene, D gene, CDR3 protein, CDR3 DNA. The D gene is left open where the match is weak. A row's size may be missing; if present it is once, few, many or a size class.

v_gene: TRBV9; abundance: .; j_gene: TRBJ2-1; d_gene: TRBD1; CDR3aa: CASSVGGTGGYNEQFF; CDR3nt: TGTGCCAGCAGCGTAGGAGGGACAGGGGGATACAATGAGCAGTTCTTC
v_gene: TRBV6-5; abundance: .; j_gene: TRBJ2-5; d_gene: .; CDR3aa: CASRRKIGTQYF; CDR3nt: TGTGCCAGCAGAAGAAAAATCGGGACCCAGTACTTC
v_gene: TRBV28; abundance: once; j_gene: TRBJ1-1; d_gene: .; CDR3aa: CATHVNTEAFF; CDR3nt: TGTGCCACACACGTGAACACTGAAGCTTTCTTT
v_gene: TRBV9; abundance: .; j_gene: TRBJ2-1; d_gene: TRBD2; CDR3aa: CASSGTGTSAHNEQFF; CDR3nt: TGTGCCAGCAGCGGAACCGGGACTAGCGCTCACAATGAGCAGTTCTTC
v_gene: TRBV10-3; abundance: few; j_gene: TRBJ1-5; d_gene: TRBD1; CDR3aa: CAISGQGKLPQHF; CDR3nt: TGTGCCATCAGCGGACAGGGGAAATTGCCCCAGCATTTT
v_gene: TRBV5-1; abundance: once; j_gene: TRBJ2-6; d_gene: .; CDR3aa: CASSSYPGSSGANVLTF; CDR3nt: TGCGCCAGCAGCTCCTACCCGGGGAGCTCTGGGGCCAACGTCCTGACTTTC
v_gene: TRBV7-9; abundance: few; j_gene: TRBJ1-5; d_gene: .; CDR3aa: CASSPLGSSNQPQHF; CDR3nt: TGTGCCAGCAGCCCGTTGGGCAGTAGCAATCAGCCCCAGCATTTT
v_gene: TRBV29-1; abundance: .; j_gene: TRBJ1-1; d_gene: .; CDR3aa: CSALGDLNTEAFF; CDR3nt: TGCAGCGCCCTAGGGGACCTGAACACTGAAGCTTTCTTT
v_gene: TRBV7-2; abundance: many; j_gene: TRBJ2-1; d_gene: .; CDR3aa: CASSLAGGPNEQFF; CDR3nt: TGTGCCAGCAGCTTAGCGGGAGGCCCTAATGAGCAGTTCTTC
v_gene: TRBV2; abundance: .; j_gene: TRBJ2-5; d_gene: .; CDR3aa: CASSEWVAVETQYF; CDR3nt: TGTGCCAGCAGTGAATGGGTGGCAGTGGAGACCCAGTACTTC
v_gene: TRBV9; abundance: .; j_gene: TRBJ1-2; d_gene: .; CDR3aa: CASSVNYGYTF; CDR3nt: TGTGCCAGCAGCGTAAACTATGGCTACACCTTC
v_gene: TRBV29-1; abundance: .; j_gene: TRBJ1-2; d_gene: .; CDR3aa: CSVEGGYGYTF; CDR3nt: TGCAGCGTAGAGGGAGGGTATGGCTACACCTTC
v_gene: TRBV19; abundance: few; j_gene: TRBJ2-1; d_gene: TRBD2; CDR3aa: CASSPSGRIYNEQFF; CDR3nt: TGTGCCAGTAGTCCCAGCGGGAGGATTTACAATGAGCAGTTCTTC
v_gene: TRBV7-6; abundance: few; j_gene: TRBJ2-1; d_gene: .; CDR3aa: CASSPRGGEQFF; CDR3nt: TGTGCCAGCAGCCCAAGGGGGGGTGAGCAGTTCTTC
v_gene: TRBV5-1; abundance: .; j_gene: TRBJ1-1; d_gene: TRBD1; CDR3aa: CASGRGTGGNTEAFF; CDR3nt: TGCGCCAGCGGGAGGGGGACAGGGGGAAACACTGAAGCTTTCTTT
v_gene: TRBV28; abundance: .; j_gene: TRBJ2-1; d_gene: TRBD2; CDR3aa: CASSPLLAGGDNEQFF; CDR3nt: TGTGCCAGCAGCCCCTTACTAGCGGGAGGGGACAATGAGCAGTTCTTC
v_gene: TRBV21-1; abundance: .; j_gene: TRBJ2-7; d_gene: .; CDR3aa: CASGIRDKTYEQYF; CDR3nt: TGTGCCAGCGGGATCCGGGACAAAACCTACGAGCAGTACTTC
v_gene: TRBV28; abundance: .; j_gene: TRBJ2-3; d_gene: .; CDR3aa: CASSPRRDTQYF; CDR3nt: TGTGCCAGCAGTCCCAGAAGAGATACGCAGTATTTT
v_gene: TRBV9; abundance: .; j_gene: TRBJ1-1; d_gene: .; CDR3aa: CASSVQGAGTEAFF; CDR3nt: TGTGCCAGCAGCGTCCAGGGTGCGGGCACTGAAGCTTTCTTT
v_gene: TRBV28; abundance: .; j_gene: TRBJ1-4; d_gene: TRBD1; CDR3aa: CASSARDSSNEKLFF; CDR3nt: TGTGCCAGCAGTGCCCGGGACAGCTCTAATGAAAAACTGTTTTTT
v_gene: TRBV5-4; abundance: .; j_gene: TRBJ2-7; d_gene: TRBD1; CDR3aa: CASSPRDRGSYEQYF; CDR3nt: TGTGCCAGCAGCCCCAGGGACAGGGGATCCTACGAGCAGTACTTC
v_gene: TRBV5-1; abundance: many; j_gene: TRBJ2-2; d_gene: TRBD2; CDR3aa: CASSLAVAGAGTGELFF; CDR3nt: TGCGCCAGCAGCTTGGCCGTGGCGGGAGCGGGCACCGGGGAGCTGTTTTTT
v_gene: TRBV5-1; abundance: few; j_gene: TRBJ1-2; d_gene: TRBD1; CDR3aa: CASSLDGTGKYGYTF; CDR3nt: TGCGCCAGCAGCTTGGATGGGACAGGGAAATATGGCTACACCTTC
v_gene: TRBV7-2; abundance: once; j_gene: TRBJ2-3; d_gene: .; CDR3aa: CASSLAGTEDTQYF; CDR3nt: TGTGCCAGCAGCTTAGCGGGGACGGAAGATACGCAGTATTTT
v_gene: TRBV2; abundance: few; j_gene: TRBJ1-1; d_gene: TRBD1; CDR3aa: CASNPGQQNTEAFF; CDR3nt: TGTGCCAGCAACCCGGGACAGCAGAACACTGAAGCTTTCTTT
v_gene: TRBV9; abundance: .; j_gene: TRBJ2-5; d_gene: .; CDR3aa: CASSVGQETQYF; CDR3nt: TGTGCCAGCAGCGTAGGGCAAGAGACCCAGTACTTC
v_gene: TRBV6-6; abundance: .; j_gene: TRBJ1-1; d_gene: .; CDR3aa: CASSPVNTEAFF; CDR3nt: TGTGCCAGCAGCCCGGTCAACACTGAAGCTTTCTTT
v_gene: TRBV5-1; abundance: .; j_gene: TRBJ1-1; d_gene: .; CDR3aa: CASTKESWNTEAFF; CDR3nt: TGCGCCAGCACTAAGGAATCTTGGAACACTGAAGCTTTCTTT
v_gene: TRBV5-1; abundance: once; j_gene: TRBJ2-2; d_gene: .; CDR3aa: CASSLTWSGGKTGELFF; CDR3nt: TGCGCCAGCAGCTTGACCTGGTCAGGGGGGAAAACCGGGGAGCTGTTTTTT
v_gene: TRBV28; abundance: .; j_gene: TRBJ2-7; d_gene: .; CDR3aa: CASRTNSKRSYEQYF; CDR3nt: TGTGCCAGCAGAACCAACTCCAAACGCTCCTACGAGCAGTACTTC
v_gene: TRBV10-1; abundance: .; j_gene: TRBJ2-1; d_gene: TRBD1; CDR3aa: CASSGGQGSSYNEQFF; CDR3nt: TGCGCCAGCAGTGGAGGACAGGGAAGCTCCTACAATGAGCAGTTCTTC
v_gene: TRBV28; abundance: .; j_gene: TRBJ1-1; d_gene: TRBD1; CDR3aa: CASSYPDRLGTEAFF; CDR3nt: TGTGCCAGCAGTTATCCGGACAGGTTGGGCACTGAAGCTTTCTTT
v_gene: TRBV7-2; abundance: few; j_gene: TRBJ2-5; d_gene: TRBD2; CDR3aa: CASSSLRGGRAGETQYF; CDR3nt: TGTGCCAGCAGCTCTTTACGTGGCGGGAGGGCCGGGGAGACCCAGTACTTC
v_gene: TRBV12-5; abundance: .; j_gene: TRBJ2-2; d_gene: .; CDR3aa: CASGLISSSNTGELFF; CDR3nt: TGTGCTAGTGGTTTGATCTCTAGTTCAAACACCGGGGAGCTGTTTTTT
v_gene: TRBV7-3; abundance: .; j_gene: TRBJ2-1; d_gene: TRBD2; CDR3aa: CASSLGLAGNNEQFF; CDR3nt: TGTGCCAGCAGCTTGGGACTAGCGGGAAACAATGAGCAGTTCTTC
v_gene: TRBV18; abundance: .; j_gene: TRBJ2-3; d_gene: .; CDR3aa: CASSPRTPRTDTQYF; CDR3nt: TGTGCCAGCTCACCAAGGACACCCCGCACGGATACGCAGTATTTT
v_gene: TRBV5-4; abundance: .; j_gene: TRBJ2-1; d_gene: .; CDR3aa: CASSLVGVVEQFF; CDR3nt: TGTGCCAGCAGCTTGGTGGGAGTAGTTGAGCAGTTCTTC
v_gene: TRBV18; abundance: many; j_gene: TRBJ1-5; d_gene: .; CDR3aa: CASSLREGRNQPQHF; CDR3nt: TGTGCCAGCTCACTTCGGGAGGGGCGCAATCAGCCCCAGCATTTT
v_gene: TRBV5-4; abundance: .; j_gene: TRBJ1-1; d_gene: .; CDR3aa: CASSPGGARSNTEAFF; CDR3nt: TGTGCCAGCAGCCCGGGGGGGGCCCGTTCGAACACTGAAGCTTTCTTT
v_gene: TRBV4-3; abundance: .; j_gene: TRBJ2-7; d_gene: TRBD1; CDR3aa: CASSRAPGQGVEQYF; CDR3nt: TGCGCCAGCAGCCGTGCACCGGGACAGGGGGTCGAGCAGTACTTC
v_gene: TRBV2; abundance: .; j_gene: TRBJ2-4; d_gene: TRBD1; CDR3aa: CASSVHLDRGRTKNIQYF; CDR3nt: TGTGCCAGCAGTGTGCATCTGGACAGGGGGCGAACCAAAAACATTCAGTACTTC
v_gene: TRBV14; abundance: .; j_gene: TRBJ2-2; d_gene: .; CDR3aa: CASSQWNTGELFF; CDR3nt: TGTGCCAGCAGCCAATGGAACACCGGGGAGCTGTTTTTT
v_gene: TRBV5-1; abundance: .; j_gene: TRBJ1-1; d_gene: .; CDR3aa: CASSVTHGPEAFF; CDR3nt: TGCGCCAGCAGCGTAACCCATGGCCCTGAAGCTTTCTTT
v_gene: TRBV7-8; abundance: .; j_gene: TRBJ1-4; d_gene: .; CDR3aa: CASSFSLGQYEKLFF; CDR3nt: TGTGCCAGCAGCTTTTCTCTGGGGCAGTATGAAAAACTGTTTTTT
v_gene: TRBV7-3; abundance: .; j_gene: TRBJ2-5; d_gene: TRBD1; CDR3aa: CASSVDRGETQYF; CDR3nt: TGTGCCAGCAGCGTCGACAGGGGAGAGACCCAGTACTTC
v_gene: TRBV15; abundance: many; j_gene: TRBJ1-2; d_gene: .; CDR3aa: CATSPRIGGYGYTF; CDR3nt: TGTGCCACCAGCCCCAGGATAGGGGGCTATGGCTACACCTTC
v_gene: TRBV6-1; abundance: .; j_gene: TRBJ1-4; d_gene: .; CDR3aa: CASSSDEIGKLFF; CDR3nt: TGTGCCAGCAGTTCGGACGAGATAGGAAAACTGTTTTTT
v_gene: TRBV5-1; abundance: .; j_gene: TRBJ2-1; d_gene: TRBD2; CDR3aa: CASSVGGSGTEQFF; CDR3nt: TGCGCCAGCAGTGTGGGCGGGAGTGGGACTGAGCAGTTCTTC
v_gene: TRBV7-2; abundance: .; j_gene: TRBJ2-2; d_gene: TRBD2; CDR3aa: CASSLASGRHRELFF; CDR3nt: TGTGCCAGCAGCTTAGCCTCCGGGAGGCATCGGGAGCTGTTTTTT
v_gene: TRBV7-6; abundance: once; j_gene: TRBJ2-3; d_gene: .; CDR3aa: CASSLRSRAPNDTQYF; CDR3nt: TGTGCCAGCAGCTTAAGGTCGAGGGCCCCTAATGATACGCAGTATTTT
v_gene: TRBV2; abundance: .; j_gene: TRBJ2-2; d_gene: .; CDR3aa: CASCNGQTTGELFF; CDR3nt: TGTGCCAGCTGCAACGGACAGACTACCGGGGAGCTGTTTTTT
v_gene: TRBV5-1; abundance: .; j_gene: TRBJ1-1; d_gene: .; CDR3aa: CASSLGGNTEAFF; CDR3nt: TGCGCCAGCAGCTTAGGAGGGAACACTGAAGCTTTCTTT
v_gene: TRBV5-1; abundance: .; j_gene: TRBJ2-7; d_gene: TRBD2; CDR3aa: CASSLAAGARSYEQYF; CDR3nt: TGCGCCAGCAGCTTGGCCGCGGGAGCCAGATCCTACGAGCAGTACTTC